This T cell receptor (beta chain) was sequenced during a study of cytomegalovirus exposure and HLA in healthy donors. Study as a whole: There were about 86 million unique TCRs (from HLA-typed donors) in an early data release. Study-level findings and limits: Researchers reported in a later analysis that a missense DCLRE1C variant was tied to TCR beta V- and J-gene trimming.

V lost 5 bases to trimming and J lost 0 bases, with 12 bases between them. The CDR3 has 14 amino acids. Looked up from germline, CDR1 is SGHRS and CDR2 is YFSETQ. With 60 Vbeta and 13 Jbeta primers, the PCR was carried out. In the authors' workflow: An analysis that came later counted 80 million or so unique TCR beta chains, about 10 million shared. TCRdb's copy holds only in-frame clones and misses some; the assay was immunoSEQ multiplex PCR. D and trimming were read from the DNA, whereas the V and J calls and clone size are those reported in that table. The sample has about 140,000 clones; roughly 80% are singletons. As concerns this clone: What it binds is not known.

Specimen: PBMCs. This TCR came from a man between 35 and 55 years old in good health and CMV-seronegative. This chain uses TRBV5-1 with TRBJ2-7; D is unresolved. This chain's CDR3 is CASRLLPASYEQYF. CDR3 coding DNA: TGCGCCAGCAGGCTGCTACCCGCCTCCTACGAGCAGTACTTC.